One and the same sample provided the 10 T cell receptor beta chains below, sequenced in a study of cytomegalovirus exposure and HLA in healthy donors (TCRdb year 2017). The library was generated by the immunoSEQ multiplex PCR assay. A mixture of 60 forward primers for TCR Vbeta segments and 13 reverse primers for TCR Jbeta segments was used in the multiplex PCR. TCRdb obtained this table from immuneACCESS and retained in-frame rearrangements with V and J assigned. These tables miss some clones; where compared with another copy, unresolved V genes account for less than half of the shortfall, and the remainder is unexplained. Here the sample has around 200,000 clones; around 78% occur a single time. Of the sample, approximately 2% is held by the ten largest clones. The sample taken for sequencing was PBMCs. All receptors come from a man aged 25 to 40 in good health and CMV-seronegative.

The rearrangement links TRBV27 to TRBJ2-7; 9 bases line up with TRBD1. V trimming: 6 bases; J trimming: 2 bases; junction bases outside the gene matches: 11. The germline gives CDR1 MNHEY, CDR2 SMNVEV (reference sequence). The CDR3 is 16 amino acids. The CDR3 DNA sequence: TGTGCCAGCAGGCCAGCGGGGACAGGGATCCCCTACGAGCAGTACTTC. Protein sequence: CASRPAGTGIPYEQYF.

The chain recombines TRBV11-2 with TRBJ2-1; TRBD2 is a possible D gene (6 bases). The CDR3 extends over 13 amino acids. Germline V lookup: CDR1 SGHAT, CDR2 FQNNGV. The germline V and J ends were trimmed by 3 bases and 6 bases, with 9 bases remaining between them. The CDR3 region is CASSFGTFNEQFF. CDR3 in DNA: TGTGCCAGCAGCTTCGGGACTTTCAATGAGCAGTTCTTC.

This chain connects TRBV2 to TRBJ1-5; 7 nucleotides match TRBD1. The CDR3 runs to 17 residues. Unmatched junction bases numbered 9, after V lost 4 bases and J lost 0 bases. Germline V gives CDR1 SNHLY, CDR2 FYNNEI. As DNA, the CDR3 is TGTGCCAGCAGTGTTGAGACAGGGTTTTATAGCAATCAGCCCCAGCATTTT. Its protein product is CASSVETGFYSNQPQHF. The variable domain in full, completed from reference TRBV2 and TRBJ1-5, reads EPEVTQTPSHQVTQMGQEVILRCVPISNHLYFYWYRQILGQKVEFLVSFYNNEISEKSEIFDDQFSVERPDGSNFTLKIRSTKLEDSAMYFCASSVETGFYSNQPQHFGDGTRLSIL.

This chain links TRBV5-4 with TRBJ1-3, with TRBD1 identical over 7 bases. Germline V gene data show CDR1 as SGHNT and CDR2 as YYREEE (reference sequence). V lost 5 bases, J lost 8 bases, and 16 bases stayed unmatched. The CDR3 contains 16 residues. This CDR3 reads CASSPKDRAVGDTIYF. CDR3 bases: TGTGCCAGCAGTCCGAAAGACAGGGCGGTCGGAGACACCATATATTTT.

CDR3 bases: TGCGCCAGCAGCCCTCCCGGACTAGCGTTATACGAGCAGTACTTC. This encodes CASSPPGLALYEQYF. The rearrangement links TRBV4-1 to TRBJ2-7; 9 nucleotides agree with TRBD2. This CDR3 is 15 amino acids long. V lost 4 bases and J lost 4; bases outside the gene matches: 8. The germline V gene encodes CDR1 MGHRA and CDR2 YSYEKL.

This clone was counted a single time. This chain joins TRBV28 and TRBJ1-1; 8 bases line up with TRBD1. The CDR3 loop spans 15 amino acids. With 5 bases clipped from V and 0 bases from J, the junction kept 5 bases outside the gene matches. From germline, CDR1 is MDHEN and CDR2 SYDVKM. The chain's CDR3 is CASSPRTGMNTEAFF. The CDR3 DNA reads TGTGCCAGCAGTCCCCGGACAGGGATGAACACTGAAGCTTTCTTT.

This rearrangement joins TRBV19 to TRBJ2-1, with TRBD2 matching 9 bases. Germline V gives CDR1 LNHDA, CDR2 SQIVND (reference sequence). This CDR3 has 14 residues. With V trimmed by 3 bases and J by 8 bases, 5 bases remained unmatched. The CDR3 here is CASSIRLAGYEQFF. In DNA, the CDR3 is TGTGCCAGTAGTATTAGGCTAGCGGGATATGAGCAGTTCTTC.

This clone was seen more than once but under ten times. The rearrangement links TRBV5-1 to TRBJ2-1; 8 nucleotides agree with TRBD2. Trimming removed 4 bases from V and 6 bases from J; junction bases left unmatched: 9. CDR3 length equals 15 residues. Germline V CDR1 and CDR2: SGHRS, YFSETQ. The CDR3 DNA reads TGCGCCAGCAGCACGAGCGGGAGCCCACTCAATGAGCAGTTCTTC. Amino acids: CASSTSGSPLNEQFF. Full variable domain (rest looked up from reference TRBV5-1 and TRBJ2-1): KAGVTQTPRYLIKTRGQQVTLSCSPISGHRSVSWYQQTPGQGLQFLFEYFSETQRNKGNFPGRFSGRQFSNSRSEMNVSTLELGDSALYLCASSTSGSPLNEQFFGPGTRLTVL.

The chain couples TRBV29-1 to TRBJ2-1; 7 bases are shared with TRBD2. Germline CDR1 SQVTM, CDR2 ANQGSEA. The length of the CDR3 is 14 residues. Trimming took 2 bases from V and 5 from J; bases not matched to a gene: 6. CDR3 residues: CSVETGGYNNEQFF. CDR3 coding DNA: TGCAGCGTTGAAACGGGGGGTTATAACAATGAGCAGTTCTTC.

CDR3 sequence (DNA): TGTGCCAGCAGCCACAAGGACAGGGGGAACTATGGCTACACCTTC. This encodes CASSHKDRGNYGYTF. The rearrangement uses TRBV5-7 and TRBJ1-2, with TRBD1 matching over 10 bases. TRBV5-7 has ORF status, its function being uncertain. This CDR3 has 15 amino acids. After removal of 4 bases from V and 2 bases from J, the junction contained 5 bases not matched to a gene.